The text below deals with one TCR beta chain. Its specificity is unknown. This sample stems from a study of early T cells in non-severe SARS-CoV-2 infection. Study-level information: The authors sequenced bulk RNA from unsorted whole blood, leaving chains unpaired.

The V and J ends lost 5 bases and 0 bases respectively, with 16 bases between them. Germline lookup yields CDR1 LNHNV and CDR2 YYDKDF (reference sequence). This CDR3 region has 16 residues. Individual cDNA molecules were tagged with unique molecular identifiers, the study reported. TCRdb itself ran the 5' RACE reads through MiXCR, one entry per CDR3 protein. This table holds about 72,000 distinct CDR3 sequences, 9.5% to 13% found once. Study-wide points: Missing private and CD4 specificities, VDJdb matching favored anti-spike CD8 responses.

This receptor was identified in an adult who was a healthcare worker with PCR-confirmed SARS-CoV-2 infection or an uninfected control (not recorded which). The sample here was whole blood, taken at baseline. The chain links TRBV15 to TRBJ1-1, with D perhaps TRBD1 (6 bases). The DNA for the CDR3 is TGTGCCACCAGCGCCCGATCGACAGGATTGAACACTGAAGCTTTCTTT. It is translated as CATSARSTGLNTEAFF.